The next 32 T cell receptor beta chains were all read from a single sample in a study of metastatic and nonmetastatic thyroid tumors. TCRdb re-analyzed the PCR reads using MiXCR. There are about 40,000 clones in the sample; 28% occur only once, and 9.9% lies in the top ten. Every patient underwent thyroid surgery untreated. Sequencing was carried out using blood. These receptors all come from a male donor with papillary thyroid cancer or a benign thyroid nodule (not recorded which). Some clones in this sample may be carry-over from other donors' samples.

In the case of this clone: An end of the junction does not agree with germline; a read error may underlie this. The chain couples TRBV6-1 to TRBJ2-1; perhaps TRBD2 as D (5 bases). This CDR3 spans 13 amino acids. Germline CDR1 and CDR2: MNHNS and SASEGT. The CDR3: CASSPGVGNEQFF. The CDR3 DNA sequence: TGCGCCAGCAGCCCCGGGGTTGGCAATGAGCAGTTCTTC.

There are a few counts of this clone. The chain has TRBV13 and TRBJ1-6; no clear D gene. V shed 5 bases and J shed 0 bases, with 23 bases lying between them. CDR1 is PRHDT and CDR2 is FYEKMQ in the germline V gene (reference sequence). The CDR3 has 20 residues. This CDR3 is CASSPQISYGRSSYNSPLHF. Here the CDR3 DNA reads TGTGCCAGCAGCCCTCAGATAAGCTACGGAAGAAGCTCCTATAATTCACCCCTCCACTTT.

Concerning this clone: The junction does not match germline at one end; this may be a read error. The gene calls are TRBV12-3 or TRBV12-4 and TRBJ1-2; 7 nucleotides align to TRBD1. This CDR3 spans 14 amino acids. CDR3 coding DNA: TGTGCCAGCAGTTCTGCCTACAGGGGCTATGGCTACTCCTTC. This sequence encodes CASSSAYRGYGYSF.

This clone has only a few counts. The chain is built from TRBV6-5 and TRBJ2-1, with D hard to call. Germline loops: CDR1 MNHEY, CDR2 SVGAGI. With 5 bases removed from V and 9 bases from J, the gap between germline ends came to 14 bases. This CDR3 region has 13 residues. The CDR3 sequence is CASSLGRWGEQFF. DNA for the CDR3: TGTGCCAGCAGTCTTGGCCGATGGGGTGAGCAGTTCTTC.

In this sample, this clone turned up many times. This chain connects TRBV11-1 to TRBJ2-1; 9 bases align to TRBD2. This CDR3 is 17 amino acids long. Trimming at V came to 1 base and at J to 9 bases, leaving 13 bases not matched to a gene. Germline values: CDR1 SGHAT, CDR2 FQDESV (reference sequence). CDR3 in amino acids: CASSLVNLAGRRGEQFF. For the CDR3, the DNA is TGTGCCAGCAGCTTAGTAAACCTAGCGGGGCGCCGGGGTGAGCAGTTCTTC.

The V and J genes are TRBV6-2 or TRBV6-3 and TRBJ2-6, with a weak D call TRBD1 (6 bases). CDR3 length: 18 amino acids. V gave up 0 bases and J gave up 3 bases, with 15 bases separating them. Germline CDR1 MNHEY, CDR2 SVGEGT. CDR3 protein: CASSYSVPQGYGANVLTF. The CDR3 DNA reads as TGTGCCAGCAGTTACTCGGTCCCACAGGGATATGGGGCCAACGTCCTGACTTTC.

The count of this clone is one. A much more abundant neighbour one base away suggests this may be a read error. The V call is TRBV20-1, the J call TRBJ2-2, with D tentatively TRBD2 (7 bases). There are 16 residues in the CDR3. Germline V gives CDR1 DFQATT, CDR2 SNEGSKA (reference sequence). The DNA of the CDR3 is TGCAGTTCTAGCGGTACAGGGCGATGGGACACCGGGGAGCTGTTTTTT. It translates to CSSSGTGRWDTGELFF.

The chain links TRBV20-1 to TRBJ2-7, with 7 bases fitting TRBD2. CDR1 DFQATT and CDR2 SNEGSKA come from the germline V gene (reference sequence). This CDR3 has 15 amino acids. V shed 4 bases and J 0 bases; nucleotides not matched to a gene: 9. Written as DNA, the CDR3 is TGCAGTGCTAAGGCTAGCGGTAAAGACTCCTACGAGCAGTACTTC. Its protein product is CSAKASGKDSYEQYF.

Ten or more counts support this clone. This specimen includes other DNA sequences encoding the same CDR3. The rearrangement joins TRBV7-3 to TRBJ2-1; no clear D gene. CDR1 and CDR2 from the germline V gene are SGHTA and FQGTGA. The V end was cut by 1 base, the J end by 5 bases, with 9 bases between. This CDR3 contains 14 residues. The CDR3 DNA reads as TGTGCCAGCAGCTTAAGTGGCAACCACAATGAGCAGTTCTTC. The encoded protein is CASSLSGNHNEQFF.

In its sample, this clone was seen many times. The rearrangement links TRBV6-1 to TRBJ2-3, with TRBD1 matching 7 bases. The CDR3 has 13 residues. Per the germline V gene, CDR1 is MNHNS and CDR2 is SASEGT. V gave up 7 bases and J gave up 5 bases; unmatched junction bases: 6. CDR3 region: CASNQGDRDTQYF. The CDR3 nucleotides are TGTGCCAGCAACCAGGGGGACAGAGATACGCAGTATTTT.

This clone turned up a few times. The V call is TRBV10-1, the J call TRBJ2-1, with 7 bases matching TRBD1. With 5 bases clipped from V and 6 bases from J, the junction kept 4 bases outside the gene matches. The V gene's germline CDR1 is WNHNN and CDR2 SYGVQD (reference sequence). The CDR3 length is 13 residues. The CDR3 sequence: CASSLNRGNEQFF. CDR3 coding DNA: TGCGCCAGCAGTCTAAACAGGGGCAATGAGCAGTTCTTC.

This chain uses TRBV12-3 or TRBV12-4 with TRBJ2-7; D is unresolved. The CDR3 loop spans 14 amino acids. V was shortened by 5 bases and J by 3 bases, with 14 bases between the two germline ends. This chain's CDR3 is CASSLYSRSYEQYF. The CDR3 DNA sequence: TGTGCCAGCAGTCTATACAGCAGGAGCTACGAGCAGTACTTC.

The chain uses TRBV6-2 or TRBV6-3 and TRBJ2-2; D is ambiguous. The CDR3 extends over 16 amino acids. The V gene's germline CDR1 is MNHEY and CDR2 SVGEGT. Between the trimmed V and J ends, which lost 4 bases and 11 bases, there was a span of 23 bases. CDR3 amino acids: CASSSVDPRNTVELFF. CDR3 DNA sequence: TGTGCCAGCAGTTCGGTGGATCCGCGAAACACCGTTGAGCTGTTTTTT.

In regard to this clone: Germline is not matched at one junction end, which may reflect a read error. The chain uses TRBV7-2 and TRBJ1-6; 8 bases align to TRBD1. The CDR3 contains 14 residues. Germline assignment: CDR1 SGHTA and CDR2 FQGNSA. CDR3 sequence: CGSRRQGNNSPLHF. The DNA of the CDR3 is TGTGGCAGCAGGAGACAGGGGAATAATTCACCCCTCCACTTT.

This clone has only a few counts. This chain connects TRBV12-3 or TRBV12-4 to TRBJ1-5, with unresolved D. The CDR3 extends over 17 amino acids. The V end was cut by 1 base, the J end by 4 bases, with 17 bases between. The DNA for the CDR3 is TGTGCCAGCAGTTTAGTCTTATGTGTACAGCAAAATCAGCCCCAGCATTTT. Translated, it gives CASSLVLCVQQNQPQHF.

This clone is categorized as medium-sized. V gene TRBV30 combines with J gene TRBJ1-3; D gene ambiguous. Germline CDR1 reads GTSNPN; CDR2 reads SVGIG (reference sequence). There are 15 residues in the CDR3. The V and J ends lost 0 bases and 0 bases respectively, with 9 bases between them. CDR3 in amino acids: CAWSVKKYSGNTIYF. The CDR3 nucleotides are TGTGCCTGGAGTGTAAAGAAATACTCTGGAAACACCATATATTTT. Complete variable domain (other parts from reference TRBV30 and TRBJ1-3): SQTIHQWPATLVQPVGSPLSLECTVEGTSNPNLYWYRQAAGRGLQLLFYSVGIGQISSEVPQNLSASRPQDRQFILSSKKLLLSDSGFYLCAWSVKKYSGNTIYFGEGSWLTVV.

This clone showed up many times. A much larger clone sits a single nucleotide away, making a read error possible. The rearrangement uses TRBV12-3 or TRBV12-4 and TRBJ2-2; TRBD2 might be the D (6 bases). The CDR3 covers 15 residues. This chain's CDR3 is CASSFWTTNAGELFF. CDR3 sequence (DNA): TGTGCCAGCAGTTTTTGGACTACGAACGCCGGGGAGCTGTTTTTT.

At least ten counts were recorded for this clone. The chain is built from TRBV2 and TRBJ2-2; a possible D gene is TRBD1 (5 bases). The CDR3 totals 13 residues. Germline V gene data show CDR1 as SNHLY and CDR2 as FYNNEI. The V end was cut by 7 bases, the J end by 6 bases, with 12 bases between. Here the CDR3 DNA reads TGTGCCAGCACTGGCCAGGGCCCCGGGGAGCTGTTTTTT. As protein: CASTGQGPGELFF.

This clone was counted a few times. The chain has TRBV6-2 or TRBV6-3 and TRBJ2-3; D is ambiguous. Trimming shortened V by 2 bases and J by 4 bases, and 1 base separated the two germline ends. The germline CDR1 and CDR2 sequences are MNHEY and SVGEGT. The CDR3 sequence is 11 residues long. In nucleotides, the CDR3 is TGTGCCAGCAGTTACGCAGATACGCAGTATTTT. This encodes CASSYADTQYF.

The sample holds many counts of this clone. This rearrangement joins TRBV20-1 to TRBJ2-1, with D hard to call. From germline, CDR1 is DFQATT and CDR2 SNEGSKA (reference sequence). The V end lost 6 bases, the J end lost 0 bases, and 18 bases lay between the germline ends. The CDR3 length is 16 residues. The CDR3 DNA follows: TGCAGTGCCGCAGCCCCCGGTGGCTTCTCCTACAATGAGCAGTTCTTC. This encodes CSAAAPGGFSYNEQFF.

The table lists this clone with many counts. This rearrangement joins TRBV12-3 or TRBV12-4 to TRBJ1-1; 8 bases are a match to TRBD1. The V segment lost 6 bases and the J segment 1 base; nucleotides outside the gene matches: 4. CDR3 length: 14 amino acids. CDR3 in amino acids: CASRDRETNTEAFF. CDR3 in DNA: TGTGCCAGCAGGGACAGGGAAACGAACACTGAAGCTTTCTTT.

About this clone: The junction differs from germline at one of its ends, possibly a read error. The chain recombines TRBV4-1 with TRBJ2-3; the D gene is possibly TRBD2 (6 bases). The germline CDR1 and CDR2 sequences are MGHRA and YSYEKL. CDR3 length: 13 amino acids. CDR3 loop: CASSQLTGERRNF. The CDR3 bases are TGCGCCAGCAGCCAGCTGACGGGGGAACGACGGAATTTT.

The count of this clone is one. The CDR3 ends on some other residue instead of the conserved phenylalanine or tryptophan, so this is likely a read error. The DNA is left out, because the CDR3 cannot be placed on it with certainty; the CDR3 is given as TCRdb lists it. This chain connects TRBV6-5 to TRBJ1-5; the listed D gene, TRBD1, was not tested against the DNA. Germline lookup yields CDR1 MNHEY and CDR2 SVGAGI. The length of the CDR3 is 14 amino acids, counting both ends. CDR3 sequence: CASSYLGDNQPQPA.

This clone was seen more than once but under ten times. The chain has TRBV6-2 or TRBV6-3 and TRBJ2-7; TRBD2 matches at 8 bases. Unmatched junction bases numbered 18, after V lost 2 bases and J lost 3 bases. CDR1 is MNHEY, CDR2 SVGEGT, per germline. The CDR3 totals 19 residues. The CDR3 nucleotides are TGTGCCAGCAGTTACCCCGGTCGCGGAGCGGGAGCACCCTACTACGAGCAGTACTTC. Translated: CASSYPGRGAGAPYYEQYF.

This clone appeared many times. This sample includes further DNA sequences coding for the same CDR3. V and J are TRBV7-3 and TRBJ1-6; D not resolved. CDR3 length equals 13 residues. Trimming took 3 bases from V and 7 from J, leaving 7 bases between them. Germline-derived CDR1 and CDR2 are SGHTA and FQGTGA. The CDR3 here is CASSLGSNSPLHF. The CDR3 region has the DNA TGTGCCAGCAGCTTGGGGTCGAATTCACCCCTCCACTTT.

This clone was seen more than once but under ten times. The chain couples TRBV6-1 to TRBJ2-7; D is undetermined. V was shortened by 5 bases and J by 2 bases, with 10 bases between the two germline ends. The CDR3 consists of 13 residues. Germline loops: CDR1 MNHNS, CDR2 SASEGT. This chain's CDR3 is CASSRDPTYEQYF. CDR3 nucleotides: TGTGCCAGCAGTAGAGACCCAACCTACGAGCAGTACTTC.

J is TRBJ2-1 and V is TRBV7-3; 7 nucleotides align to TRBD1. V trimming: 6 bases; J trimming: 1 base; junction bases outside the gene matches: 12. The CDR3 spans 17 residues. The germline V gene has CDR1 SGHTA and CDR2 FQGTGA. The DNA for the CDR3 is TGTGCCAGCAGAAGATACTTCCAGGGGGTATCCTACAATGAGCAGTTCTTC. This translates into CASRRYFQGVSYNEQFF.

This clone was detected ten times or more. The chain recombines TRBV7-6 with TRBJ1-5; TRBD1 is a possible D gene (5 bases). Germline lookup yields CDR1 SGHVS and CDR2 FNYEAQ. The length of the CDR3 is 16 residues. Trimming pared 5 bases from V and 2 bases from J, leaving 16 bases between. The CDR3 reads CASSQQAGTGNQPQHF. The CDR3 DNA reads TGTGCCAGCAGCCAACAAGCGGGGACGGGCAATCAGCCCCAGCATTTT.

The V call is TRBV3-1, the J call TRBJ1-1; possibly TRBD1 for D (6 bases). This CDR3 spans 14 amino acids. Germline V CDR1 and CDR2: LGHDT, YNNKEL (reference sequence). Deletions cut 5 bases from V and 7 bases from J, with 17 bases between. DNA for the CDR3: TGTGCCAGCAGCGCGGGGGCAGGGACCGGTGAAGCTTTCTTT. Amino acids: CASSAGAGTGEAFF.

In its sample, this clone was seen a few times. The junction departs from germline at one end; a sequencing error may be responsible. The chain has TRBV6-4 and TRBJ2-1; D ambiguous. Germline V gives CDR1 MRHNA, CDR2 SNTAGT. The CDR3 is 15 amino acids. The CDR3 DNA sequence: TGCGCCAGCAGTGAAGAGACATGCTCCTACAATGAGCAGTTCTTC. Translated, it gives CASSEETCSYNEQFF.

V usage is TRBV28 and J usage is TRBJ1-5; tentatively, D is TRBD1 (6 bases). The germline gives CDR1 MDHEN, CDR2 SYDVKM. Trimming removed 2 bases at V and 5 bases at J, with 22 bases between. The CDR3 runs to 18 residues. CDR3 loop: CASSLETGLSMVHQPQHF. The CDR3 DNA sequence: TGTGCCAGCAGTTTAGAGACAGGATTGAGTATGGTTCATCAGCCCCAGCATTTT.

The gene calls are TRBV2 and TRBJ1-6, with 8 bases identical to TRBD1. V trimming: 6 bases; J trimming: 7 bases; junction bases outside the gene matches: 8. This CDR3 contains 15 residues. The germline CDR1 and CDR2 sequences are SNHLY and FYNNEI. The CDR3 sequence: CASSVAGGVNSPLHF. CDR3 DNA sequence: TGTGCCAGCAGCGTAGCAGGGGGCGTAAATTCACCCCTCCACTTT.